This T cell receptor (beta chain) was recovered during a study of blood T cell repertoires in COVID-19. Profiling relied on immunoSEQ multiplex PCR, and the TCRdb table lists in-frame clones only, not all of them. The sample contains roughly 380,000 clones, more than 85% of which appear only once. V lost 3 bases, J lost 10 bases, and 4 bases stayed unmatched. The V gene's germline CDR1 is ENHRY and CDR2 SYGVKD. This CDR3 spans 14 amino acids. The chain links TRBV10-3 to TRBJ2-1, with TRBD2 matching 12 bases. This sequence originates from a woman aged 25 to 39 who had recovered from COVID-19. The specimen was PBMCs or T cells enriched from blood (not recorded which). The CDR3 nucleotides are TGTGCCATCAGTGACCTAGCGGGGGGGAGGGAGCAGTTCTTC. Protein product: CAISDLAGGREQFF.